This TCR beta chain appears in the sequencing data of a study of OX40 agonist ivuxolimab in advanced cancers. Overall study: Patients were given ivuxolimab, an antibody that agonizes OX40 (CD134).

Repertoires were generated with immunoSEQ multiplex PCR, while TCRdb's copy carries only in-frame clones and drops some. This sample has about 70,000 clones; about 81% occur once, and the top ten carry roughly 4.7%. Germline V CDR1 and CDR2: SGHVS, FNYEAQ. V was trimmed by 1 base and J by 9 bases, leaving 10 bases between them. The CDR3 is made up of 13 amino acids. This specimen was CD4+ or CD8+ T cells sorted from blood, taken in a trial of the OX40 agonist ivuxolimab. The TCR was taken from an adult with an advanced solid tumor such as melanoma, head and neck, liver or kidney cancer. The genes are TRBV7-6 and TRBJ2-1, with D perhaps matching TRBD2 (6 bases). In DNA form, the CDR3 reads TGTGCCAGCAGCTTAGTCCTAGCGACTGAGCAGTTCTTC. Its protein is CASSLVLATEQFF. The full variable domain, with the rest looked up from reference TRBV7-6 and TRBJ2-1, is GAGVSQSPRYKVTKRGQDVALRCDPISGHVSLYWYRQALGQGPEFLTYFNYEAQQDKSGLPNDRFSAERPEGSISTLTIQRTEQRDSAMYRCASSLVLATEQFFGPGTRLTVL.